What follows describes a single T cell receptor (beta chain). Its matching antigen is unknown. Sequence data for DNA of cultured CD4+ T cells were generated by the Oncomine TCR Beta short-read assay. Each CDR3 protein is one row after TCRdb ran MiXCR on the PCR reads. The table includes about 14,000 distinct CDR3 sequences, around 55% detected once. CDR3 size: 13 residues. The V end was cut by 3 bases, the J end by 1 base, with 7 bases between. The V gene's germline CDR1 is SGDLS and CDR2 YYNGEE. This entry is derived from a study of vaccination and CD4 T cells after COVID-19. Study summary: Sampling post-COVID took place a median about 95 days after diagnosis (range 35 to 161).

Noted treatment: approximately nine-day PBMC culture with coronavirus spike peptide pools or control peptides (ViraFEST assay). ViraFEST sequenced TCRs after peptide-pool expansion of antigen-specific T cells. Study-wide results and limits: Looking at convalescent patients, 304 of their 307 vaccine-specific clones were spike mono-reactive.

This TCR was recovered from a human donor who had recovered from COVID-19. This sequence joins TRBV9 and TRBJ2-5; tentatively, D is TRBD2 (6 bases). The sequenced sample was CD4+ T cells from blood, cultured in vitro. The CDR3, as DNA: TGTGCCAGCAGCGGACTAGTCCAAGAGACCCAGTACTTC. Encoded protein: CASSGLVQETQYF. Full variable domain (remainder filled in from reference TRBV9 and TRBJ2-5): DSGVTQTPKHLITATGQRVTLRCSPRSGDLSVYWYQQSLDQGLQFLIQYYNGEERAKGNILERFSAQQFPDLHSELNLSSLELGDSALYFCASSGLVQETQYFGPGTRLLVL.